These 26 T cell receptor beta chains were sequenced from one sample in a study of response to subunit inactivated influenza vaccine. TCRdb called the RT-PCR reads again in MiXCR, with one record for every CDR3 protein. The sample lists approximately 530,000 distinct CDR3 sequences; 6% to 9% were seen once. The sample in question was PBMCs from blood, obtained about 24 months after vaccination. The receptors derive from a man aged 50 to 69 who received an inactivated influenza vaccine.

The chain combines TRBV2 with TRBJ1-4; D uncertain. Trimming cost V 8 bases and J 7 bases, with 11 bases left between them. The CDR3 runs 12 residues. The germline V gene has CDR1 SNHLY and CDR2 FYNNEI. CDR3 coding DNA: TGTGCCAGCCGGGTCCTGGGTGAAAAACTGTTTTTT. It codes for CASRVLGEKLFF.

Many counts were recorded for this clonotype. The chain uses TRBV5-6 and TRBJ2-2; a weak D match, TRBD2 (5 bases). V was cut by 10 bases and J by 2 bases, with 21 bases left in between. The CDR3 is 16 residues long. Looked up from germline, CDR1 is SGHDT and CDR2 is YYEEEE. The chain's CDR3 is CASWGSAYANTGELFF. CDR3 nucleotides: TGTGCCTCTTGGGGTAGCGCCTACGCCAACACCGGGGAGCTGTTTTTT.

At least ten counts were recorded for this clonotype. This sequence joins TRBV30 and TRBJ1-1; no clear D. Looked up from germline, CDR1 is GTSNPN and CDR2 is SVGIG (reference sequence). V lost 2 bases, J lost 3 bases, and 4 bases lay in between. The CDR3 totals 11 residues. This CDR3 is CAWSYDTEAFF. The CDR3 DNA reads TGTGCCTGGAGTTACGACACTGAAGCTTTCTTT.

Concerning this clonotype: A single base separates this from a much larger clone, so it may be a read error. The V call is TRBV11-2, the J call TRBJ2-1; D tentatively reads TRBD1 or TRBD2 (7 bases each). Trimming cost V 6 bases and J 5 bases, with 20 bases left between them. CDR3 length: 16 amino acids. From germline, CDR1 is SGHAT and CDR2 FQNNGV. The CDR3 region is CASRKGAGERNNEQFF. The CDR3 DNA reads as TGTGCCAGCAGGAAGGGGGCGGGAGAGCGAAACAATGAGCAGTTCTTC. The full variable domain, its missing parts supplied by reference TRBV11-2 and TRBJ2-1, is EAGVAQSPRYKIIEKRQSVAFWCNPISGHATLYWYQQILGQGPKLLIQFQNNGVVDDSQLPKDRFSAERLKGVDSTLKIQPAKLEDSAVYLCASRKGAGERNNEQFFGPGTRLTVL.

This clonotype was seen a handful of times. The chain employs TRBV6-5 and TRBJ2-6, with TRBD1 identical over 9 bases. Trimming cost V 4 bases and J 4 bases; bases outside gene matches: 14. The CDR3 sequence is 19 residues long. Germline V gene lookup returns CDR1 MNHEY and CDR2 SVGAGI. For the CDR3, the DNA is TGTGCCAGCAGTTTTAATACGGGACAGGGAGGTAGGGGGGCCAACGTCCTGACTTTC. This encodes CASSFNTGQGGRGANVLTF.

The chain combines TRBV7-7 with TRBJ1-3; D uncertain. The CDR3 runs 15 residues. Germline lookup yields CDR1 SSHAT and CDR2 FNYEAQ (reference sequence). V shed 5 bases and J shed 4 bases, with 15 bases lying between them. The CDR3 DNA reads TGTGCCAGCAGCCCCGGGCCCCTCGAAGGAAACACCATATATTTT. Amino acid sequence: CASSPGPLEGNTIYF. Using reference TRBV7-7 and TRBJ1-3 for the parts outside the CDR3, the full variable domain is GAGVSQSPRYKVTKRGQDVTLRCDPISSHATLYWYQQALGQGPEFLTYFNYEAQPDKSGLPSDRFSAERPEGSISTLTIQRTEQRDSAMYRCASSPGPLEGNTIYFGEGSWLTVV.

This clonotype was recorded many times. The chain couples TRBV29-1 to TRBJ2-1, with 10 bases that match TRBD2. Per germline, CDR1 SQVTM and CDR2 ANQGSEA. This CDR3 region has 13 residues. J gave up 8 bases and V 7 bases, and 8 bases lay outside the gene matches. The DNA for the CDR3 is TGCAGCGGTGGGACTAGCGTATGGGATGAGCAGTTCTTC. Protein product: CSGGTSVWDEQFF.

This clonotype was seen ten or more times. V and J are TRBV6-1 and TRBJ1-5; D not resolved. Trimming left V 10 bases short and J 0 bases short, with 10 bases between. The CDR3 totals 13 residues. Germline CDR1 and CDR2: MNHNS and SASEGT. The CDR3 region is CATRRSSNQPQHF. In DNA, the CDR3 is TGTGCCACTCGGCGGAGTAGCAATCAGCCCCAGCATTTT.

Turning to this clonotype: Mismatch with germline at one junction end may stem from a read error. This sequence joins TRBV9 and TRBJ2-7; D is perhaps TRBD1 (5 bases). Per germline, CDR1 SGDLS and CDR2 YYNGEE. The CDR3 loop spans 14 amino acids. The CDR3 DNA sequence: TGTGCCAGCAGCGTAGACCAGGGCTCCTCCGAGCAGTACTTC. Translated: CASSVDQGSSEQYF.

This clonotype was detected ten times or more. The chain recombines TRBV7-9 with TRBJ1-4; D unclear. Germline V gives CDR1 SEHNR, CDR2 FQNEAQ (reference sequence). This CDR3 is built from 12 residues. Trimming removed 3 bases at V and 8 bases at J, with 7 bases between. The CDR3 protein is CASSFIVEKLFF. The CDR3 DNA reads TGTGCCAGCAGCTTTATTGTAGAAAAACTGTTTTTT.

This clonotype has a handful of counts. This rearrangement joins TRBV11-2 to TRBJ1-2; D is uncertain. This CDR3 is 13 amino acids long. CDR1 is SGHAT and CDR2 is FQNNGV in the germline V gene. Trimming cost V 5 bases and J 8 bases, with 15 bases left between them. The CDR3: CASSQQLFGGYTF. The CDR3 DNA follows: TGTGCCAGCAGCCAACAGCTTTTTGGCGGCTACACCTTC.

There are many counts of this clonotype. The chain uses TRBV14 and TRBJ2-1; D not resolved. The CDR3 has 18 amino acids. Germline lookup yields CDR1 SGHDN and CDR2 FVKESK. The ends were cut back, 1 base at V and 3 bases at J, with 19 bases in the middle. CDR3: CASSQALARQYLYNEQFF. In DNA form, the CDR3 reads TGTGCCAGCAGCCAAGCCCTGGCTAGACAATACCTCTACAATGAGCAGTTCTTC. The whole variable domain, filled in from reference TRBV14 and TRBJ2-1, reads EAGVTQFPSHSVIEKGQTVTLRCDPISGHDNLYWYRRVMGKEIKFLLHFVKESKQDESGMPNNRFLAERTGGTYSTLKVQPAELEDSGVYFCASSQALARQYLYNEQFFGPGTRLTVL.

This clonotype was observed a handful of times. This rearrangement joins TRBV4-1 to TRBJ2-2; 10 bases are shared with TRBD1. Germline CDR1 and CDR2: MGHRA and YSYEKL. After removal of 4 bases from V and 13 bases from J, the junction contained 12 bases not matched to a gene. The CDR3 is 15 amino acids. The CDR3 sequence is CASSRLGQGTVRLFF. CDR3 DNA: TGCGCCAGCAGCCGCCTGGGACAGGGGACTGTACGGCTGTTTTTT.

This clonotype showed up just a few times. The junction does not match germline at one end; this may be a read error. This chain uses TRBV7-9 with TRBJ2-2; no firm D call. CDR3 size: 12 residues. Germline CDR1 is SEHNR and CDR2 is FQNEAQ (reference sequence). The CDR3 nucleotides read TGTGCCAGCAGGAGAGACACCAGGGAGCTGTTTTTT. As protein: CASRRDTRELFF.

This clonotype was detected many times. The chain recombines TRBV5-1 with TRBJ1-2; the D gene is possibly TRBD1 (5 bases). The germline gives CDR1 SGHRS, CDR2 YFSETQ. This CDR3 is built from 15 residues. Trimming took off 2 bases at V and 4 bases at J, with 15 bases between the two ends. CDR3 in DNA: TGCGCCAGCAGCTTTGGCAGGGACTTACTCTATGGCTACACCTTC. Translating it yields CASSFGRDLLYGYTF.

This clonotype was seen a few times. The chain is built from TRBV20-1 and TRBJ2-3, with 11 bases aligning to TRBD2. The V gene's germline CDR1 is DFQATT and CDR2 SNEGSKA (reference sequence). Trimming took 1 base from V and 2 from J; bases not matched to a gene: 5. CDR3 length: 16 residues. This chain's CDR3 is CSARVGTSGYTDTQYF. CDR3 sequence (DNA): TGCAGTGCTAGAGTGGGGACTAGCGGATACACAGATACGCAGTATTTT.

This clonotype has a handful of counts. The chain carries TRBV4-3 and TRBJ1-1; 7 bases match TRBD1. The CDR3 has 17 amino acids. The germline CDR1 and CDR2 sequences are LGHNA and YSLEER. With 1 base clipped from V and 1 base from J, the junction kept 9 bases outside the gene matches. The CDR3 DNA sequence: TGCGCCAGCAGCCAAGTTCGAGACAGGGCAAGGAACACTGAAGCTTTCTTT. Translated: CASSQVRDRARNTEAFF.

The rearrangement links TRBV28 to TRBJ2-1; D is unclear. Germline V gene sequence: CDR1 MDHEN, CDR2 SYDVKM. The CDR3 is 16 amino acids. The V end was cut by 7 bases, the J end by 5 bases, with 21 bases between. The CDR3 here is CASTLRVGSGNNEQFF. The CDR3 region has the DNA TGTGCCAGCACCCTTAGGGTCGGTTCTGGGAACAATGAGCAGTTCTTC.

This sequence joins TRBV7-2 and TRBJ1-1; a weak D match, TRBD1 (6 bases). Germline V gene data show CDR1 as SGHTA and CDR2 as FQGNSA. This CDR3 region has 15 residues. V gave up 4 bases and J gave up 10 bases, with 22 bases separating them. The CDR3 DNA reads as TGTGCCAGCAGCTCTCCAGGGGACCCCGCGCCAAGAGCTTTCTTT. Translating it yields CASSSPGDPAPRAFF.

In this sample, this clonotype turned up many times. The rearrangement joins TRBV24-1 to TRBJ2-5; D ambiguous. Germline CDR1 KGHDR, CDR2 SFDVKD. V was clipped by 5 bases and J by 1 base, with 4 bases between them. The CDR3 has 12 amino acids. The CDR3, as DNA: TGTGCCACCAGTGCTGCCCAAGAGACCCAGTACTTC. It codes for CATSAAQETQYF.

There are many counts of this clonotype. The chain joins TRBV12-3 or TRBV12-4 to TRBJ1-2, with TRBD1 matching 8 bases. V was clipped by 5 bases and J by 4 bases; unmatched bases: 6. The CDR3 spans 14 residues. The CDR3 coding sequence is TGTGCCAGCAGTGATCGAGACAGGGGCTATGGCTACACCTTC. Translating gives CASSDRDRGYGYTF.

The V and J genes are TRBV28 and TRBJ1-2, with D possibly matching TRBD1 (5 bases). The germline V gene has CDR1 MDHEN and CDR2 SYDVKM. V lost 6 bases to trimming and J lost 0 bases, with 11 bases between them. The CDR3 is made up of 14 amino acids. CDR3: CASRGMTANYGYTF. CDR3 in DNA: TGTGCCAGCAGGGGGATGACAGCTAACTATGGCTACACCTTC.

This clonotype has just a few counts. The rearrangement joins TRBV6-1 to TRBJ1-4; D uncertain. The length of the CDR3 is 14 residues. Germline values: CDR1 MNHNS, CDR2 SASEGT. Trimming left V 1 base short and J 4 bases short, with 7 bases between. The CDR3 nucleotides read TGTGCCAGCAGTGAAGAATCTGTTAATGAAAAACTGTTTTTT. This encodes CASSEESVNEKLFF.

The chain couples TRBV7-6 to TRBJ1-2; D is unclear. The CDR3 consists of 15 residues. CDR1 is SGHVS and CDR2 is FNYEAQ in the germline V gene. Trimming cost V 1 base and J 4 bases, with 13 bases left between them. Written as DNA, the CDR3 is TGTGCCAGCAGCTTAGGCTCCGGCGCCGGCTATGGCTACACCTTC. This encodes CASSLGSGAGYGYTF.

This clonotype was found many times. The gene calls are TRBV5-1 and TRBJ2-1; 8 bases are shared with TRBD1. V lost 4 bases, J lost 7 bases, and 7 bases stayed unmatched. There are 14 residues in the CDR3. Germline CDR1 is SGHRS and CDR2 is YFSETQ. The CDR3 DNA follows: TGCGCCAGCAGCCACGACAGGGGAGGTAATGAGCAGTTCTTC. Its translation: CASSHDRGGNEQFF. Full variable domain (rest looked up from reference TRBV5-1 and TRBJ2-1): KAGVTQTPRYLIKTRGQQVTLSCSPISGHRSVSWYQQTPGQGLQFLFEYFSETQRNKGNFPGRFSGRQFSNSRSEMNVSTLELGDSALYLCASSHDRGGNEQFFGPGTRLTVL.

This clonotype turned up a few times. V is TRBV4-2 and J is TRBJ1-5; the D is unclear. This CDR3 is 15 amino acids long. V was clipped by 0 bases and J by 0 bases, with 6 bases between them. Germline V lookup: CDR1 LGHNA, CDR2 YNFKEQ. The CDR3: CASSQEPNSNQPQHF. CDR3 nucleotides: TGTGCCAGCAGCCAAGAACCAAATAGCAATCAGCCCCAGCATTTT.